A selection of T cell receptor beta chains follows, all from one sample in a study of control samples from healthy donors and cancer patients. Clones were read by immunoSEQ multiplex PCR, and TCRdb kept only the in-frame ones, dropping some. The sample shows roughly 99,000 clones, 82% of them seen only once. Sequenced input: blood. These receptors all come from a man in his sixties in good health. CDR3s include the opening cysteine and the closing phenylalanine or tryptophan. D genes are given only for firm matches. A row's size may be missing; if present it is once, few, many or a size class.

d_gene: -
abundance: -
j_gene: TRBJ2-3
v_gene: TRBV5-5
CDR3nt: TGTGCCAGCAGCACTTATAGAGAGGCAGATACGCAGTATTTT
CDR3aa: CASSTYREADTQYF

d_gene: TRBD1
abundance: -
j_gene: TRBJ2-7
v_gene: TRBV18
CDR3nt: TGTGCCAGCTCAGGGGGACAGGGAATCTACGAGCAGTACTTC
CDR3aa: CASSGGQGIYEQYF

d_gene: -
abundance: few
j_gene: TRBJ2-5
v_gene: TRBV5-1
CDR3nt: TGCGCCAGCAGCTTGGGGAGGGCCCAAGAGACCCAGTACTTC
CDR3aa: CASSLGRAQETQYF

d_gene: -
abundance: -
j_gene: TRBJ2-7
v_gene: TRBV9
CDR3nt: TGTGCCAGCAGCGCAGGGTCCCAAGGGGAGCAGTACTTC
CDR3aa: CASSAGSQGEQYF

d_gene: TRBD2
abundance: -
j_gene: TRBJ2-1
v_gene: TRBV5-1
CDR3nt: TGCGCCAGCAGCTTAGGCGGGAGAGGTGGGAATGAGCAGTTCTTC
CDR3aa: CASSLGGRGGNEQFF

d_gene: -
abundance: -
j_gene: TRBJ1-6
v_gene: TRBV4-2
CDR3nt: TGTGCCAGCAGGACGGGGTATAATTCACCCCTCCACTTT
CDR3aa: CASRTGYNSPLHF

d_gene: -
abundance: -
j_gene: TRBJ2-7
v_gene: TRBV5-5
CDR3nt: TGTGCCAGCAGCCCGATCATCCAGAGCGAGCAGTACTTC
CDR3aa: CASSPIIQSEQYF

d_gene: -
abundance: -
j_gene: TRBJ2-1
v_gene: TRBV7-9
CDR3nt: TGTGCCAGCAGACCCTACAATGAGCAGTTCTTC
CDR3aa: CASRPYNEQFF

d_gene: TRBD2
abundance: -
j_gene: TRBJ2-2
v_gene: TRBV19
CDR3nt: TGTGCCAGTAGTATAGCGACTAGCAGCACCGGGGAGCTGTTTTTT
CDR3aa: CASSIATSSTGELFF

d_gene: TRBD2
abundance: -
j_gene: TRBJ2-3
v_gene: TRBV9
CDR3nt: TGTGCCAGCAGCGTAGGACTAGCGCTTCAAGATACGCAGTATTTT
CDR3aa: CASSVGLALQDTQYF

d_gene: TRBD2
abundance: -
j_gene: TRBJ2-1
v_gene: TRBV9
CDR3nt: TGTGCCAGCAGCGAGAGCGGGAGGGCCCCGTTCTTC
CDR3aa: CASSESGRAPFF

d_gene: TRBD1
abundance: -
j_gene: TRBJ2-7
v_gene: TRBV29-1
CDR3nt: TGCAGCGTTGAAGGACAGGGGGCCTACGAGCAGTACTTC
CDR3aa: CSVEGQGAYEQYF

d_gene: TRBD1
abundance: -
j_gene: TRBJ2-1
v_gene: TRBV6-2/TRBV6-3
CDR3nt: TGTGCCAGCAGTTACGAGACAGGGGTACGCAATGAGCAGTTCTTC
CDR3aa: CASSYETGVRNEQFF

d_gene: TRBD1
abundance: -
j_gene: TRBJ2-7
v_gene: TRBV2
CDR3nt: TGTGCCAGCAGTGTTCAGGGGGCCGGCAACGAGCAGTACTTC
CDR3aa: CASSVQGAGNEQYF

d_gene: TRBD1
abundance: -
j_gene: TRBJ2-7
v_gene: TRBV5-1
CDR3nt: TGCGCCAGCAGCCGCGAACCAGGGGGCGGGTACGAGCAGTACTTC
CDR3aa: CASSREPGGGYEQYF

d_gene: TRBD1
abundance: once
j_gene: TRBJ2-7
v_gene: TRBV6-1
CDR3nt: TGTGCCAGCAGTGAAGGGCAGGGGGCCTACTACGAGCAGTACTTC
CDR3aa: CASSEGQGAYYEQYF

d_gene: -
abundance: once
j_gene: TRBJ2-2
v_gene: TRBV6-2/TRBV6-3
CDR3nt: TGTGCCAGCAGTTACTCGACGTCGGGACTGTTGGAGCACGGGGAGCTGTTTTTT
CDR3aa: CASSYSTSGLLEHGELFF

d_gene: -
abundance: -
j_gene: TRBJ2-6
v_gene: TRBV6-2/TRBV6-3
CDR3nt: TGTGCCAGCAGTTACTCTCCCGGGGCCAACGTCCTGACTTTC
CDR3aa: CASSYSPGANVLTF

d_gene: -
abundance: -
j_gene: TRBJ1-1
v_gene: TRBV7-6
CDR3nt: TGTGCCAGCAGCCCCCTCGCAGGGACTGAAGCTTTCTTT
CDR3aa: CASSPLAGTEAFF

d_gene: -
abundance: -
j_gene: TRBJ2-7
v_gene: TRBV15
CDR3nt: TGTGCCACCAGCAGAGAGTCAGGGGTGAACGAGCAGTACTTC
CDR3aa: CATSRESGVNEQYF

d_gene: -
abundance: -
j_gene: TRBJ2-7
v_gene: TRBV6-5
CDR3nt: TGTGCCAGCAGCCCGACGGCCTACGAGCAGTACTTC
CDR3aa: CASSPTAYEQYF

d_gene: -
abundance: -
j_gene: TRBJ2-7
v_gene: TRBV6-5
CDR3nt: TGTGCCAGCAGTTACGAGGTGGGGGTGATCAAGCACGAGCAGTACTTC
CDR3aa: CASSYEVGVIKHEQYF

d_gene: -
abundance: -
j_gene: TRBJ2-1
v_gene: TRBV5-1
CDR3nt: TGCGCCAGCTCATACACCAGTCCGCGGGCGAGCTCCTACAATGAGCAGTTCTTC
CDR3aa: CASSYTSPRASSYNEQFF

d_gene: -
abundance: once
j_gene: TRBJ2-6
v_gene: TRBV19
CDR3nt: TGTGCCAGTAGTTTCCCGGGACGGCCAGTCTCTGGGGCCAACGTCCTGACTTTC
CDR3aa: CASSFPGRPVSGANVLTF

d_gene: -
abundance: few
j_gene: TRBJ2-7
v_gene: TRBV2
CDR3nt: TGTGCCAGCAAGGTGAACCGAGCCTACGAGCAGTACTTC
CDR3aa: CASKVNRAYEQYF

d_gene: TRBD1
abundance: -
j_gene: TRBJ2-7
v_gene: TRBV28
CDR3nt: TGTGCCAGCAGTTCCTCACCGGGACAGGGAACCAACGAGCAGTACTTC
CDR3aa: CASSSSPGQGTNEQYF

d_gene: -
abundance: medium-sized
j_gene: TRBJ2-2
v_gene: TRBV3-1/TRBV3-2
CDR3nt: TGTGCCAGCAGCCAAGAATCGGGGGACGGGGAGCTGTTTTTT
CDR3aa: CASSQESGDGELFF

d_gene: -
abundance: -
j_gene: TRBJ2-7
v_gene: TRBV7-8
CDR3nt: TGTGCCAGCAGCTTACCGGGAAGGGGCTACGAGCAGTACTTC
CDR3aa: CASSLPGRGYEQYF

d_gene: -
abundance: -
j_gene: TRBJ2-2
v_gene: TRBV11-2
CDR3nt: TGTGCCAGCGACTCACTTGGGGGGCCCGGGGAGCTGTTTTTT
CDR3aa: CASDSLGGPGELFF

d_gene: TRBD1
abundance: -
j_gene: TRBJ1-1
v_gene: TRBV5-6
CDR3nt: TGTGCCAGCAGCCCCCTCCGGGGACAGGCTTTCTTT
CDR3aa: CASSPLRGQAFF

d_gene: -
abundance: -
j_gene: TRBJ1-1
v_gene: TRBV6-5
CDR3nt: TGTGCCAGCAGTCGTATCGACGGAGAAGCTTTCTTT
CDR3aa: CASSRIDGEAFF

d_gene: -
abundance: -
j_gene: TRBJ2-6
v_gene: TRBV28
CDR3nt: TGTGCCAGCAGTTTATGGGTCGGGAGCGGGGCCAACGTCCTGACTTTC
CDR3aa: CASSLWVGSGANVLTF

d_gene: TRBD2
abundance: once
j_gene: TRBJ2-7
v_gene: TRBV2
CDR3nt: TGTGCCAGCAGTGTCGGACTAGCGGGAGGTGAGCAGTACTTC
CDR3aa: CASSVGLAGGEQYF

d_gene: -
abundance: -
j_gene: TRBJ1-6
v_gene: TRBV6-6
CDR3nt: TGTGCCAGCAGTTACTCCGGGTATAATTCACCCCTCCACTTT
CDR3aa: CASSYSGYNSPLHF

d_gene: TRBD2
abundance: -
j_gene: TRBJ2-1
v_gene: TRBV6-4
CDR3nt: TGTGCCAGCAGTGACTCTAGCGGGAGTTACAATGAGCAGTTCTTC
CDR3aa: CASSDSSGSYNEQFF

d_gene: TRBD1
abundance: -
j_gene: TRBJ2-2
v_gene: TRBV2
CDR3nt: TGTGCCAGCAGTTCACAGGGGTATGAGGGGCCCGGGGAGCTGTTTTTT
CDR3aa: CASSSQGYEGPGELFF

d_gene: -
abundance: once
j_gene: TRBJ2-5
v_gene: TRBV15
CDR3nt: TGTGCCACCAGCAGAACTGGAAAAGGGGAGACCCAGTACTTC
CDR3aa: CATSRTGKGETQYF

d_gene: -
abundance: -
j_gene: TRBJ1-1
v_gene: TRBV10-3
CDR3nt: TGTGCCATCTTAGCAGACCTGAACACTGAAGCTTTCTTT
CDR3aa: CAILADLNTEAFF

d_gene: TRBD2
abundance: -
j_gene: TRBJ2-3
v_gene: TRBV30
CDR3nt: TGTGCCTGGAGTGGTCTAGCGGGGCCCAGGGATACGCAGTATTTT
CDR3aa: CAWSGLAGPRDTQYF

d_gene: -
abundance: -
j_gene: TRBJ1-3
v_gene: TRBV5-1
CDR3nt: TGCGCCAGCAGCTTGAACAGCCACTCTGGAAACACCATATATTTT
CDR3aa: CASSLNSHSGNTIYF

d_gene: -
abundance: -
j_gene: TRBJ1-6
v_gene: TRBV5-1
CDR3nt: TGCGCCAGCAGTGAAGTCTATAATTCACCCCTCCACTTT
CDR3aa: CASSEVYNSPLHF

d_gene: -
abundance: -
j_gene: TRBJ2-5
v_gene: TRBV25-1
CDR3nt: TGTGCCAGCAGTGAATCGGGGGCAGGGGAGACCCAGTACTTC
CDR3aa: CASSESGAGETQYF